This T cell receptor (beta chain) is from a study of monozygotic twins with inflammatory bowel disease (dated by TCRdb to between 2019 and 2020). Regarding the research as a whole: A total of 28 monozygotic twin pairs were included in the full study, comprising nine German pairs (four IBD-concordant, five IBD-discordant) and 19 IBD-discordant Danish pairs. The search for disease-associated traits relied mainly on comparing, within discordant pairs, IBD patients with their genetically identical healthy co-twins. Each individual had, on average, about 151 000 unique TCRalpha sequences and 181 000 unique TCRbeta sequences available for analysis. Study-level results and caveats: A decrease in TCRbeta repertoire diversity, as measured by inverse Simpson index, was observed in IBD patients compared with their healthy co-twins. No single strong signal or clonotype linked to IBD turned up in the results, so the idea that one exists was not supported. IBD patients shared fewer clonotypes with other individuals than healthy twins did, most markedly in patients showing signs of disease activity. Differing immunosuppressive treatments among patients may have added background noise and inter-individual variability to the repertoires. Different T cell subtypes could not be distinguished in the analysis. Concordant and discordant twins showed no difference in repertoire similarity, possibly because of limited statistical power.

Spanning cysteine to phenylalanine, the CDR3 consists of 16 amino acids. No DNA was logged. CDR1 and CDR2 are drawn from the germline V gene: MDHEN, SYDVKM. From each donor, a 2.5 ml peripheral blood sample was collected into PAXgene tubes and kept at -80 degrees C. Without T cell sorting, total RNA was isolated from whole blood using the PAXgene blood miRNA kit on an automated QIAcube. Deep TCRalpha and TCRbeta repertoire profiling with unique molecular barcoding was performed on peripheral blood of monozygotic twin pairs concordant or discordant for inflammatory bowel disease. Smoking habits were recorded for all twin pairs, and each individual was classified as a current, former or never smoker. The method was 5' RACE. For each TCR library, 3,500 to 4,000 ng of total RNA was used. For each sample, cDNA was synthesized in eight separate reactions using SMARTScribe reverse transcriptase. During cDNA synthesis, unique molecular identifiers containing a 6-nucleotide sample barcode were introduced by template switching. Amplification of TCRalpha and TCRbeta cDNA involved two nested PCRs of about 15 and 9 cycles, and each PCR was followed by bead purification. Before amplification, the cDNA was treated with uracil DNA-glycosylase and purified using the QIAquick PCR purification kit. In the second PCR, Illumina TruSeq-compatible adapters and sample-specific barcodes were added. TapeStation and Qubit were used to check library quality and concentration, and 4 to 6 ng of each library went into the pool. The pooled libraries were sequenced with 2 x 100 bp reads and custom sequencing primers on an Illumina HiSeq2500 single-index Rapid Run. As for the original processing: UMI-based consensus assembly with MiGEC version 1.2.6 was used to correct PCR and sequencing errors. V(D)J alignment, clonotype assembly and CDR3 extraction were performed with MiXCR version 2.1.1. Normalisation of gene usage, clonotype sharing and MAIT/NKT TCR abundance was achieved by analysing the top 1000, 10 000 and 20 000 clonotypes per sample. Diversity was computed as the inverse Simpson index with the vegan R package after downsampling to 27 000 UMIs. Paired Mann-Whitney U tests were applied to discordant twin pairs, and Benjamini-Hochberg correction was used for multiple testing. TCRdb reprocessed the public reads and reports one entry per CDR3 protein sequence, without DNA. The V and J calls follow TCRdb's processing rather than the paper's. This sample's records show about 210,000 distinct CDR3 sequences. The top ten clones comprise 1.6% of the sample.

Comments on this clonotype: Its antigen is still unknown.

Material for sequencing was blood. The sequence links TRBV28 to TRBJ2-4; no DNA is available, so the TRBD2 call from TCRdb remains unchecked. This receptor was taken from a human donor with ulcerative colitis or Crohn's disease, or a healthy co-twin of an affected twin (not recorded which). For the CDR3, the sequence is CASRKSREGAKNIQYF. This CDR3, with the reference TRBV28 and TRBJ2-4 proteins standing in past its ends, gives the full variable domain DVKVTQSSRYLVKRTGEKVFLECVQDMDHENMFWYRQDPGLGLRLIYFSYDVKMKEKGDIPEGYSVSREKKERFSLILESASTNQTSMYLCASRKSREGAKNIQYFGAGTRLSVL.